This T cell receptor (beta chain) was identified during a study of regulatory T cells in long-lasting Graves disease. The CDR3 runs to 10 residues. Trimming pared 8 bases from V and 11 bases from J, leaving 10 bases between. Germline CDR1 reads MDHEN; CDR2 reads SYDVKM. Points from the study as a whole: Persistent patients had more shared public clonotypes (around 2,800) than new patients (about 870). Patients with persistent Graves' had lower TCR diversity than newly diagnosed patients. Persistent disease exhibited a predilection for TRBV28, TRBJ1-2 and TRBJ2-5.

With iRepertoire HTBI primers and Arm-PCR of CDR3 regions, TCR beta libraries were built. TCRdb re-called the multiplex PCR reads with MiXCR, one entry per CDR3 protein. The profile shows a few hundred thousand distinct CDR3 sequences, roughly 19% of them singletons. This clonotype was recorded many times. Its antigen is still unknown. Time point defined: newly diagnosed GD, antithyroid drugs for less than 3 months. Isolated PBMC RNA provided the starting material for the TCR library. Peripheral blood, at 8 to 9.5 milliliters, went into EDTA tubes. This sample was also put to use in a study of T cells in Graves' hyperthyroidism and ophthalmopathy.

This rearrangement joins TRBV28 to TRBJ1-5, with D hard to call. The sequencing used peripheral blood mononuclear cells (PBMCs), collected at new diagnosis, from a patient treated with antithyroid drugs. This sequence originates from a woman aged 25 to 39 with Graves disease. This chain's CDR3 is CASGPWAQHF. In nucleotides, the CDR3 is TGTGCCAGCGGTCCGTGGGCCCAGCATTTT.